Following are 10 T cell receptor beta chains from one sample sequenced in a study of early T cells in non-severe SARS-CoV-2 infection. TCRdb re-derived calls from the 5' RACE reads in MiXCR, one entry per CDR3 protein. The sample contains 40,000 to 55,000 distinct CDR3 sequences, 23% of which appear only once. The sample here was whole blood, taken at baseline. These receptors all come from an adult who was a healthcare worker with PCR-confirmed SARS-CoV-2 infection or an uninfected control (not recorded which).

J is TRBJ2-7 and V is TRBV30; D gene uncertain. Germline assignment: CDR1 GTSNPN and CDR2 SVGIG (reference sequence). This CDR3 has 12 residues. The ends were cut back, 0 bases at V and 5 bases at J, with 8 bases in the middle. CDR3 nucleotides: TGTGCCTGGAGTGTAGGAAGTAACGAGCAGTACTTC. Translation: CAWSVGSNEQYF.

This clonotype has just a few counts. V and J are TRBV12-3 or TRBV12-4 and TRBJ1-2; D ambiguous. V was clipped by 2 bases and J by 2 bases, with 6 bases between them. The CDR3 contains 13 residues. The CDR3 nucleotides read TGTGCCAGCAGTTTAAGGACCAACTATGGCTACACCTTC. Its protein product is CASSLRTNYGYTF.

The rearrangement joins TRBV29-1 to TRBJ1-1, with 8 bases identical to TRBD1. There are 12 residues in the CDR3. Germline CDR1 is SQVTM and CDR2 is ANQGSEA. For the CDR3, the DNA is TGCAGTGCAGGGGGCATGAACACTGAAGCTTTCTTT. It is translated as CSAGGMNTEAFF.

The chain uses TRBV6-1 and TRBJ2-3; D is perhaps TRBD1 or TRBD2 (5 bases each). Trimming cost V 4 bases and J 1 base, with 12 bases left between them. The CDR3 runs 15 residues. The germline V gene encodes CDR1 MNHNS and CDR2 SASEGT. The CDR3 loop reads CASSARDPGTDTQYF. The CDR3 DNA reads as TGTGCCAGCAGTGCCCGGGACCCCGGCACAGATACGCAGTATTTT.

This clonotype is categorized as medium-sized. This chain connects TRBV29-1 to TRBJ2-6; no definite D call. Per the germline V gene, CDR1 is SQVTM and CDR2 is ANQGSEA. The length of the CDR3 is 13 residues. V shed 3 bases and J shed 0 bases, with 3 bases lying between them. The CDR3 spells CSVEGSGANVLTF. For the CDR3, the DNA is TGCAGCGTTGAGGGCTCTGGGGCCAACGTCCTGACTTTC.

The V gene is TRBV7-8, the J gene TRBJ1-4; 9 nucleotides agree with TRBD1. The CDR3 extends over 15 amino acids. Germline CDR1 is SGHVS and CDR2 is FQNEAQ. Trimming at V came to 1 base and at J to 8 bases, leaving 5 bases not matched to a gene. The CDR3 DNA reads TGTGCCAGCAGCTTAGTGGACAGGGGAGAGGAAAAACTGTTTTTT. Encoded protein: CASSLVDRGEEKLFF.

The V call is TRBV7-9, the J call TRBJ1-2; D is perhaps TRBD1 (6 bases). Trimming pared 3 bases from V and 8 bases from J, leaving 13 bases between. Germline CDR1 is SEHNR and CDR2 is FQNEAQ (reference sequence). CDR3 length: 13 amino acids. The CDR3 here is CASSLSGATGYTF. CDR3 coding DNA: TGTGCCAGCAGCTTGTCAGGGGCGACCGGCTACACCTTC.

The gene calls are TRBV20-1 and TRBJ2-5, with a possible D match to TRBD2 (7 bases). From germline, CDR1 is DFQATT and CDR2 SNEGSKA (reference sequence). V was clipped by 4 bases and J by 5 bases, with 17 bases between them. This CDR3 is built from 14 residues. CDR3 in DNA: TGCAGTGCTAATCGTGGGGGGGCGTTTGAGACCCAGTACTTC. Its translation: CSANRGGAFETQYF.

This clonotype was observed a few times. The V call is TRBV7-9, the J call TRBJ1-3; D uncertain. The germline V gene has CDR1 SEHNR and CDR2 FQNEAQ (reference sequence). Trimming took off 4 bases at V and 4 bases at J, with 11 bases between the two ends. The length of the CDR3 is 14 residues. The CDR3, as DNA: TGTGCCAGCAGCTACGGACTGGTAGGAAACACCATATATTTT. Residues: CASSYGLVGNTIYF.

This clonotype was seen only a few times. V gene TRBV5-6 combines with J gene TRBJ2-1, with no clear D. CDR1 is SGHDT, CDR2 YYEEEE, per germline. The V end lost 0 bases, the J end lost 8 bases, and 6 bases lay between the germline ends. The length of the CDR3 is 12 residues. As DNA, the CDR3 is TGTGCCAGCAGCTTGGACCTCGATGAGCAGTTCTTC. Residues: CASSLDLDEQFF.